This section outlines one T cell receptor beta chain sequence together with its context. The antigen is unknown. Before the COVID-19 pandemic, during about 2010-2018, CD4+ T cells were taken from unexposed donors. Isolation of CD4+ T cells took place after nine to ten days in culture. Unexposed-donor CD4+ T cells were probed with SARS-CoV-2 S/N and four cold-coronavirus spikes, cells permitting. J was trimmed by 0 bases and V by 5 bases; bases with no gene match: 3. This CDR3 is 13 amino acids long. Germline CDR1 GTSNPN, CDR2 SVGIG (reference sequence). Some clones are missing from TCRdb's copy, which holds only in-frame ones; the method was immunoSEQ multiplex PCR. The sample lists tens of thousands of clones; 76% were seen once. These data belong to a study of CD4 T cells in relation to SARS-CoV-2 and coronaviruses. Study-level points and caveats: Compared with monoreactive clones, crossreactive clones showed significantly weaker SARS-CoV-2 expansion. Roughly three fifths of donors had memory CD4+ clonotypes crossrecognizing SARS-CoV-2 and common cold coronavirus spike.

The chain joins TRBV30 to TRBJ1-2; TRBD1 aligns across 7 bases. Sequencing was done on a sample of CD4+ T cells from PBMCs, cultured in vitro. This sequence originates from a human donor in good health. The CDR3 sequence: CAWGDSPNYGYTF. Here the CDR3 DNA reads TGTGCCTGGGGGGACAGTCCTAACTATGGCTACACCTTC.